This paragraph covers one T cell receptor beta chain sequence. Its antigen is unidentified. The same CDR3 also results from other DNA sequences found in this sample. Trimming stripped 1 base from V and 4 bases from J, with 11 bases between. The CDR3 covers 15 residues. The germline V gene encodes CDR1 SGHRS and CDR2 YFSETQ. Primers for the PCR totalled 60 Vbeta and 13 Jbeta. Data came from immunoSEQ multiplex PCR; TCRdb stores just in-frame clones and leaves some out. There are about 210,000 clones in the sample, with around 0.95% held by the top ten. This sample was included in a study of cytomegalovirus exposure and HLA in healthy donors. General observations from the study: TRBV6-2, TRBV6-3 and other indistinguishable V segments were excluded. What a later analysis showed was that several of the most significant clusters appeared linked to common viral pathogens. Association of a missense DCLRE1C variant with TCR beta V- and J-gene trimming was reported in a later analysis.

The rearrangement uses TRBV5-1 and TRBJ1-4; D might be TRBD1 (6 bases). Sequenced: PBMCs. This receptor was identified in a woman under 40 in good health and CMV-seropositive. This CDR3 reads CASSLLQGSNEKLFF. In nucleotides, the CDR3 is TGCGCCAGCAGCTTGCTTCAGGGGAGTAATGAAAAACTGTTTTTT.